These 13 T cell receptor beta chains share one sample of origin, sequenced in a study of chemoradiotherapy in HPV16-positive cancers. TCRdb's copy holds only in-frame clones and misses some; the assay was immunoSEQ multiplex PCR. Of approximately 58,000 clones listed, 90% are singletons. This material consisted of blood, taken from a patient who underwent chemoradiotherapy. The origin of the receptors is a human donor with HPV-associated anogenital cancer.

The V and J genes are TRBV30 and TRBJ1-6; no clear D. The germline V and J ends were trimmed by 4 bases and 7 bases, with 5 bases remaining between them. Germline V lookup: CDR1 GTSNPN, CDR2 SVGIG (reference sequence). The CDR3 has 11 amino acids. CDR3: CAWTGNSPLHF. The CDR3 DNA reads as TGTGCCTGGACAGGAAATTCACCCCTCCACTTT.

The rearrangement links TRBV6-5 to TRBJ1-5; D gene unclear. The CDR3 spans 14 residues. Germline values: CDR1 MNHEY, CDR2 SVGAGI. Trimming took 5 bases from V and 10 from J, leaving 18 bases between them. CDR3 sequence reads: CASSTGEGISPQHF. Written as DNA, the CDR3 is TGTGCCAGCAGTACCGGGGAGGGTATCAGCCCCCAGCATTTT.

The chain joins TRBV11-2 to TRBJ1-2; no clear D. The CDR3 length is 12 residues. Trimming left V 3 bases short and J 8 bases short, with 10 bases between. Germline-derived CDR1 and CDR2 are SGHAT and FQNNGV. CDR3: CASSLAGWGYTF. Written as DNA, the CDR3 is TGTGCCAGCAGCTTGGCGGGGTGGGGCTACACCTTC.

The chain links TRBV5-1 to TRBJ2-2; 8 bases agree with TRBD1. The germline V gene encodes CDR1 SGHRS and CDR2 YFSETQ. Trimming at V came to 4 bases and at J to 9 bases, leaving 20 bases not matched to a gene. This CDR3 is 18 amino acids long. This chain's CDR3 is CASSRTGYSSNSARELFF. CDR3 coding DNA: TGCGCCAGCAGCCGGACAGGGTATTCTTCAAATTCGGCTCGGGAGCTGTTTTTT.

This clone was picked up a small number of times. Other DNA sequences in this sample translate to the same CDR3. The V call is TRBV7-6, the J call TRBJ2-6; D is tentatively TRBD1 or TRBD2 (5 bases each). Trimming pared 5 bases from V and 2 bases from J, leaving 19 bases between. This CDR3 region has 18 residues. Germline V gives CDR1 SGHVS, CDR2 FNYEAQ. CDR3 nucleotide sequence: TGTGCCAGCAGCCCAACGACGGGGCGTCGAACTGGGGCCAACGTCCTGACTTTC. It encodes CASSPTTGRRTGANVLTF.

As DNA, the CDR3 is TGTGCCAGCAGCCCCGGGACAGGGAGGGGATACGAGCAGTACTTC. Amino acids: CASSPGTGRGYEQYF. This chain uses TRBV27 with TRBJ2-7, with 9 bases aligning to TRBD1. V lost 6 bases, J lost 4 bases, and 10 bases stayed unmatched. Germline V gene lookup returns CDR1 MNHEY and CDR2 SMNVEV (reference sequence). The CDR3 consists of 15 residues.

In DNA form, the CDR3 reads TGTGCCAGCAGCGACAGGGAGAAGGGCAATCAGCCCCAGCATTTT. It translates to CASSDREKGNQPQHF. The rearrangement uses TRBV6-1 and TRBJ1-5; 7 bases line up with TRBD1. The ends lost 6 bases at V and 2 bases at J; junction bases unmatched: 7. There are 15 residues in the CDR3. Germline assignment: CDR1 MNHNS and CDR2 SASEGT.

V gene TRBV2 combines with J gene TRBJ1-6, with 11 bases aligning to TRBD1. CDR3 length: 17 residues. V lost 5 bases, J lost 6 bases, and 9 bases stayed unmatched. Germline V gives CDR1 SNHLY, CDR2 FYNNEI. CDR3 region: CASSSGTGGLSNSPLHF. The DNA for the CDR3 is TGTGCCAGCAGTTCCGGGACAGGGGGTTTATCTAATTCACCCCTCCACTTT.

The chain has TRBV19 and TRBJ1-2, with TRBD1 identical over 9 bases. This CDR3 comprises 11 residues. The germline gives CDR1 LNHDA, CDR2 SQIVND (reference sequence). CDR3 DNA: TGTGCTGCCGGGACAGGGAGTGGCTACACCTTC. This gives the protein CAAGTGSGYTF.

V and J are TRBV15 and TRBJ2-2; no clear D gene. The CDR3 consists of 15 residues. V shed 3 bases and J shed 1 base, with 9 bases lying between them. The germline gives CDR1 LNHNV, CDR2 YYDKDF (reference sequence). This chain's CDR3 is CATSRGLGNTGELFF. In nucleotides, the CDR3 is TGTGCCACCAGCAGGGGGTTAGGGAACACCGGGGAGCTGTTTTTT.

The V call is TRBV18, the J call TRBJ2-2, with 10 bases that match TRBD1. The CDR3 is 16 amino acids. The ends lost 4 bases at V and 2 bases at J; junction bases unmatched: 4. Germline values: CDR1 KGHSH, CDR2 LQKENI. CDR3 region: CASSRGQGPNTGELFF. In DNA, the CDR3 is TGTGCCAGCTCACGGGGACAGGGGCCTAACACCGGGGAGCTGTTTTTT.

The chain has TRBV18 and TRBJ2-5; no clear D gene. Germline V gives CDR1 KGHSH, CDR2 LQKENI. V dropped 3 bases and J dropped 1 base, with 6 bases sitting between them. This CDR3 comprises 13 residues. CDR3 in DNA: TGTGCCAGCTCACCGGGTGTCCAAGAGACCCAGTACTTC. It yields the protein CASSPGVQETQYF. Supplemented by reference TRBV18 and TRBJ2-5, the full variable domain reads NAGVMQNPRHLVRRRGQEARLRCSPMKGHSHVYWYRQLPEEGLKFMVYLQKENIIDESGMPKERFSAEFPKEGPSILRIQQVVRGDSAAYFCASSPGVQETQYFGPGTRLLVL.

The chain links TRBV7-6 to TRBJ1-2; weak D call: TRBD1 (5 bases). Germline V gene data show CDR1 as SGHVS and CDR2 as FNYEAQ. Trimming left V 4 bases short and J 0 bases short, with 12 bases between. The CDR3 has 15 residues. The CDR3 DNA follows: TGTGCCAGCAGCTCTACCCAGGGTTCTAACTATGGCTACACCTTC. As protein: CASSSTQGSNYGYTF.